Sequencing of this T cell receptor (beta chain) was carried out in a study of blood T cell repertoires in COVID-19. At the level of the study: The United States, Italy and Spain provided the acute and convalescent COVID-19 samples.

Original processing notes: Amplification of reference gene primers provided the estimated nucleated cell counts. The data were produced by immunoSEQ multiplex PCR, yet TCRdb's version contains in-frame clones alone and is incomplete. That table supplies the V and J calls and clone size; D and trimming were determined from the DNA. The data hold 350,000 or so clones, with approximately 84% observed a single time. Trimming took off 3 bases at V and 5 bases at J, with 13 bases between the two ends. The germline V gene has CDR1 SNHLY and CDR2 FYNNEI. The CDR3 is 14 amino acids. Participant-given clinical history determined each cohort assignment. Cohort 3 recovered donors had two negative PCRs, clearance, or symptom resolution.

The sample taken for sequencing was PBMCs or T cells enriched from blood (not recorded which). The J gene is TRBJ2-5, the V gene TRBV2, with D possibly being TRBD2 (5 bases). This receptor was taken from a woman in her 30s who had recovered from COVID-19. The CDR3 loop is CASSDFEVAETQYF. The CDR3 DNA follows: TGTGCCAGCAGTGACTTTGAGGTAGCGGAGACCCAGTACTTC. Full variable domain (remainder filled in from reference TRBV2 and TRBJ2-5): EPEVTQTPSHQVTQMGQEVILRCVPISNHLYFYWYRQILGQKVEFLVSFYNNEISEKSEIFDDQFSVERPDGSNFTLKIRSTKLEDSAMYFCASSDFEVAETQYFGPGTRLLVL.